This TCR beta chain is drawn from a study of T cells expressing NK-cell markers (dated by TCRdb to the early 2020s). General notes on the study: TCR beta-chain repertoires were profiled in sorted CD3+CD56+NKG2C+, CD3+CD56+NKG2C- and CD3+CD56-NKG2C+ T-cell subsets from several donors. Of the eight sequenced donors, seven were found to be HCMV-seropositive and one was found to be HCMV-seronegative. All eight donors whose samples were sequenced were randomly selected healthy volunteers, three of them men and five women. The libraries were sequenced on Illumina HiSeq 2000/2500, MiSeq or NextSeq, producing 2 x 150 bp reads.

In regard to this clonotype: Its antigen target is currently unknown.

A commercial ELISA kit detecting HCMV-specific IgG in serum was used to determine HCMV serostatus. Ficoll density gradient centrifugation was used to isolate peripheral blood mononuclear cells from blood. The paper as a whole reports these results and caveats: Those dominant clonotypes were again the most abundant among CD3+CD56-NKG2C+ cells in a handful of donors, at about 28.3-65%. In several donors, the dominant CD3+CD56+NKG2C+ clonotypes were among the top 10 CD8+ clonotypes and accounted for about 1.0-7.5% of CD8+ T cells. Whether the expanded NKG2C-expressing T cell clones were specific for HCMV antigens was left unclear.

Sequencing relied on an Illumina HiSeq 2000. TCR beta cDNA libraries were prepared using 5'RACE template switching, which introduced a universal primer site and unique molecular identifiers. cDNA synthesis was primed from the TCR beta constant segment and was followed by two successive PCR amplification steps. Concerning the study's data processing: MIGEC handled demultiplexing of the reads and grouping by UMI, while MiTCR was used to assemble and quantify clonotypes. To exclude erroneous sequences, only TCR cDNA sequences supported by at least two reads were retained. The tcR package was used for downstream repertoire analysis, with clonotypes matched between fractions based on CDR3 nucleotide sequence plus V segment. VDJmatch was used to annotate antigen specificity against VDJdb, with one amino acid substitution in CDR3 permitted. TCRdb reprocessed the reads and provides one entry for every CDR3 protein sequence; no DNA is given. The V and J calls follow TCRdb's processing rather than the paper's. The table of this sample itemizes roughly 160,000 distinct CDR3 sequences. In total, the top ten clones hold 20% of the sample.

The CDR3 sequence holds 14 residues, the cysteine and phenylalanine included. DNA was not recorded. Via the germline V gene (reference sequence), CDR1 is SEHNR and CDR2 FQNEAQ. The chain couples TRBV7-9 to TRBJ2-2. The receptor was derived from a man aged 18-75 years in good health. Sequences were obtained from blood T cells: a sorted CD56 or NKG2C T cell subset, CD4+ or CD8+ T cells, or bulk PBMC T cells (not recorded which). The CDR3: CASSLGGTAGELFF.